This passage covers 22 T cell receptor beta chains from one sample sequenced in a study of T cells in Graves' hyperthyroidism and ophthalmopathy. RNA transcripts provided the source from which TCR beta CDR3 regions were amplified. TCR CDR3 underwent first-round RT-PCR with the HTBI primer set. TCRdb itself ran the multiplex PCR reads through MiXCR, one entry per CDR3 protein. The sample contains approximately 690,000 distinct CDR3 sequences, 13% to 15% of which appear only once. The source material was blood. All receptors come from a woman aged 50 to 65 with Graves' ophthalmopathy.

The gene calls are TRBV20-1 and TRBJ2-1, with 10 positions matching TRBD2. Trimming at V came to 1 base and at J to 6 bases, leaving 6 bases not matched to a gene. The length of the CDR3 is 15 residues. Looked up from germline, CDR1 is DFQATT and CDR2 is SNEGSKA (reference sequence). Written as DNA, the CDR3 is TGCAGTGCTAGAGGAGGGACTAGCGAACTCAATGAGCAGTTCTTC. It translates to CSARGGTSELNEQFF.

The sample holds many counts of this clonotype. The V and J genes are TRBV27 and TRBJ1-4; D gene unclear. V was trimmed by 5 bases and J by 1 base, leaving 11 bases between them. Germline CDR1 and CDR2: MNHEY and SMNVEV (reference sequence). The CDR3 consists of 15 residues. CDR3 amino acids: CASSSGIGTNEKLFF. The CDR3 DNA reads as TGTGCCAGCAGTAGTGGGATCGGAACTAATGAAAAACTGTTTTTT. Full variable domain (outside the CDR3, taken from reference TRBV27 and TRBJ1-4): EAQVTQNPRYLITVTGKKLTVTCSQNMNHEYMSWYRQDPGLGLRQIYYSMNVEVTDKGDVPEGYKVSRKEKRNFPLILESPSPNQTSLYFCASSSGIGTNEKLFFGSGTQLSVL.

This clonotype was observed many times. The V call is TRBV20-1, the J call TRBJ2-7; D is possibly TRBD2 (5 bases). CDR3 length: 14 amino acids. The germline V gene has CDR1 DFQATT and CDR2 SNEGSKA (reference sequence). The V gene lost 3 bases and the J gene lost 1 base, with 13 bases spanning the gap. CDR3 sequence reads: CSASRSVTSYEQYF. The CDR3 nucleotides read TGCAGTGCTAGTCGTAGCGTGACGTCCTACGAGCAGTACTTC.

The rearrangement links TRBV6-1 to TRBJ2-7, with 14 positions matching TRBD2. The CDR3 contains 17 residues. The V and J ends lost 2 bases and 0 bases, in that order; junction bases with no gene match: 3. In germline, CDR1 is MNHNS, CDR2 SASEGT. This chain's CDR3 is CASSERLAGGPSYEQYF. CDR3 DNA sequence: TGTGCCAGCAGTGAAAGACTAGCGGGAGGGCCCTCCTACGAGCAGTACTTC.

This clonotype was observed many times. The chain combines TRBV6-5 with TRBJ2-1; weak D call: TRBD2 (5 bases). This CDR3 contains 13 residues. Trimming took 2 bases from V and 5 from J, leaving 7 bases between them. Germline values: CDR1 MNHEY, CDR2 SVGAGI. CDR3 residues: CASSYGRNNEQFF. The CDR3 nucleotides are TGTGCCAGCAGTTACGGGAGAAACAATGAGCAGTTCTTC.

The V and J genes are TRBV7-2 and TRBJ1-2; D gene ambiguous. Germline V gene sequence: CDR1 SGHTA, CDR2 FQGNSA. This CDR3 is built from 13 residues. V was pared by 1 base and J by 5 bases, with 8 bases between. The chain's CDR3 is CASSLENIYGYTF. CDR3 nucleotide sequence: TGTGCCAGCAGCTTAGAAAACATTTATGGCTACACCTTC.

This clonotype came up many times. J is TRBJ2-3 and V is TRBV15, with 8 bases that match TRBD2. CDR3 length: 16 residues. The trim removed 0 bases at V and 2 bases at J, leaving 4 bases unmatched. Per germline, CDR1 LNHNV and CDR2 YYDKDF (reference sequence). CDR3 in DNA: TGTGCCACCAGCAGAGACACTAGCGGCTACACAGATACGCAGTATTTT. Its translation is CATSRDTSGYTDTQYF.

In this sample, this clonotype turned up many times. The chain is built from TRBV7-8 and TRBJ2-1; D may be TRBD2 (6 bases). Germline assignment: CDR1 SGHVS and CDR2 FQNEAQ. V shed 6 bases and J shed 0 bases, with 12 bases lying between them. The CDR3 loop spans 15 amino acids. The CDR3 protein is CASRESGPSYNEQFF. The CDR3 bases are TGTGCCAGCAGAGAAAGCGGGCCCTCCTACAATGAGCAGTTCTTC. The complete variable domain, with remaining parts taken from reference TRBV7-8 and TRBJ2-1, reads GAGVSQSPRYKVAKRGQDVALRCDPISGHVSLFWYQQALGQGPEFLTYFQNEAQLDKSGLPSDRFFAERPEGSVSTLKIQRTQQEDSAVYLCASRESGPSYNEQFFGPGTRLTVL.

The V and J genes are TRBV10-3 and TRBJ2-1; 12 positions agree with TRBD2. The CDR3 is made up of 14 amino acids. The V segment lost 6 bases and the J segment 7 bases; nucleotides outside the gene matches: 4. Germline V gene lookup returns CDR1 ENHRY and CDR2 SYGVKD. CDR3 region: CAISLAGGKNEQFF. In DNA, the CDR3 is TGTGCCATCAGCCTAGCGGGAGGGAAGAATGAGCAGTTCTTC.

This clonotype was counted many times. This chain uses TRBV12-3 or TRBV12-4 with TRBJ2-7, with 7 bases that match TRBD1. V trimming: 10 bases; J trimming: 6 bases; junction bases outside the gene matches: 9. There are 12 residues in the CDR3. The CDR3 DNA is TGTGCCACCCGACAGGGTCGCGGCGAGCAGTACTTC. As protein: CATRQGRGEQYF.

This clonotype was counted ten times or more. V gene TRBV20-1 combines with J gene TRBJ2-7, with 8 bases fitting TRBD2. The CDR3 extends over 12 amino acids. The trim removed 0 bases at V and 8 bases at J, leaving 3 bases unmatched. Germline V lookup: CDR1 DFQATT, CDR2 SNEGSKA (reference sequence). CDR3 in amino acids: CSAREAGVQQYF. The CDR3 DNA follows: TGCAGTGCTAGAGAAGCGGGAGTTCAGCAGTACTTC.

This clonotype was seen repeatedly, ten times or more. The chain links TRBV3-1 to TRBJ2-1, with D hard to call. Germline CDR1 LGHDT, CDR2 YNNKEL (reference sequence). The CDR3 contains 13 residues. V was cut by 2 bases and J by 3 bases, with 5 bases left in between. The CDR3 sequence is CASSQLDYNEQFF. CDR3 in DNA: TGTGCCAGCAGCCAACTTGACTACAATGAGCAGTTCTTC.

The chain uses TRBV6-1 and TRBJ1-2; D might be TRBD1 (6 bases). The germline gives CDR1 MNHNS, CDR2 SASEGT. Trimming pared 6 bases from V and 2 bases from J, leaving 10 bases between. The CDR3 loop spans 13 amino acids. The CDR3 DNA reads TGTGCCAGCAGACTGGACAGAAACTATGGCTACACCTTC. It encodes CASRLDRNYGYTF.

This chain joins TRBV5-6 and TRBJ1-4; 9 bases line up with TRBD1. The CDR3 is made up of 15 amino acids. Germline CDR1 SGHDT, CDR2 YYEEEE. The J segment lost 8 bases and the V segment lost 4 bases, leaving 9 bases of the junction unmatched. CDR3 bases: TGTGCCAGCAGCCGGGGACAGGGTCGAGGAGAAAAACTGTTTTTT. This encodes CASSRGQGRGEKLFF.

This rearrangement joins TRBV4-1 to TRBJ2-2; D is possibly TRBD2 (7 bases). Trimming pared 4 bases from V and 7 bases from J, leaving 13 bases between. This CDR3 has 14 amino acids. CDR1 and CDR2 (germline): MGHRA, YSYEKL. The CDR3 bases are TGCGCCAGCAGCCGAGAGGGGGGGCTCGGGGAGCTGTTTTTT. Amino acid sequence: CASSREGGLGELFF.

At least ten counts were recorded for this clonotype. The chain couples TRBV6-1 to TRBJ2-1; TRBD2 matches at 8 bases. The J segment lost 6 bases and the V segment lost 4 bases, leaving 14 bases of the junction unmatched. The length of the CDR3 is 17 residues. Germline V CDR1 and CDR2: MNHNS, SASEGT. CDR3 bases: TGTGCCAGCAGTGCCATACCGGGACTAGGAGGGTCCAATGAGCAGTTCTTC. It encodes CASSAIPGLGGSNEQFF.

This clonotype came up a few times. The chain joins TRBV19 to TRBJ1-5; D call uncertain. In germline, CDR1 is LNHDA, CDR2 SQIVND (reference sequence). The CDR3 has 13 amino acids. The ends were cut back, 7 bases at V and 3 bases at J, with 10 bases in the middle. Here the CDR3 reads CASKPEINQPQHF. The CDR3 nucleotides are TGTGCCAGTAAACCGGAGATCAATCAGCCCCAGCATTTT.

This clonotype was detected only a few times. The chain joins TRBV7-9 to TRBJ1-3; TRBD1 matches at 9 bases. V lost 7 bases to trimming and J lost 4 bases; unmatched junction nucleotides: 8. The germline V gene has CDR1 SEHNR and CDR2 FQNEAQ (reference sequence). This CDR3 comprises 15 residues. Here the CDR3 reads CASTGDRVQGNTIYF. DNA for the CDR3: TGTGCCAGCACCGGGGACAGGGTTCAAGGAAACACCATATATTTT. Supplemented by reference TRBV7-9 and TRBJ1-3, the full variable domain reads DTGVSQNPRHKITKRGQNVTFRCDPISEHNRLYWYRQTLGQGPEFLTYFQNEAQLEKSRLLSDRFSAERPKGSFSTLEIQRTEQGDSAMYLCASTGDRVQGNTIYFGEGSWLTVV.

This clonotype was seen only a few times. This chain uses TRBV14 with TRBJ2-1; weak D call: TRBD2 (5 bases). The CDR3 contains 14 residues. Per germline, CDR1 SGHDN and CDR2 FVKESK. Trimming left V 3 bases short and J 4 bases short, with 10 bases between. CDR3 in amino acids: CASSQELDYNEQFF. CDR3 DNA sequence: TGTGCCAGCAGCCAGGAACTAGATTACAATGAGCAGTTCTTC.

In this sample, this clonotype turned up many times. CDR3 nucleotide sequence: TGTGCCAGCACCGGAGGACAGGGGTTGTGGAACACTGAAGCTTTCTTT. This codes for CASTGGQGLWNTEAFF. This chain links TRBV28 with TRBJ1-1; TRBD1 aligns across 9 bases. Per the germline V gene, CDR1 is MDHEN and CDR2 is SYDVKM. Losses at the gene ends were 7 bases for V and 1 base for J; bases not matched to a gene: 10. The CDR3 covers 16 residues.

About this clonotype: The junction differs from germline at one of its ends, possibly a read error. The genes are TRBV12-3 or TRBV12-4 and TRBJ2-3; 7 bases match TRBD2. The CDR3 is 14 amino acids. The CDR3 DNA reads as TGTGCCAGCAGTTCTAGCGGATTCACAGATACGCTGTATTTT. The encoded protein is CASSSSGFTDTLYF.

This clonotype turned up a few times. This chain joins TRBV6-2 or TRBV6-3 and TRBJ2-1; 10 bases agree with TRBD2. Germline loops: CDR1 MNHEY, CDR2 SVGEGT. The CDR3 length is 14 residues. V lost 4 bases and J lost 9; bases outside the gene matches: 6. The CDR3, as DNA: TGTGCCAGCAGTTCCGGGACTAGCGTTAGTGAGCAGTTCTTC. It translates to CASSSGTSVSEQFF.